The rows below give T cell receptor beta chains drawn from one sample of a study of T cells after yellow fever vaccination. Via MiXCR, TCRdb re-called the 5' RACE reads, giving one row per CDR3 protein. The sample records almost 600,000 distinct CDR3 sequences, roughly 13% being singletons. Sequencing was performed on PBMCs, taken on the day of the yellow fever booster vaccination. The receptors shown here come from a man under 40 who received the YFV17D yellow fever vaccine. Both conserved end residues are part of each CDR3. D genes are given only for firm matches. A row's size may be missing; if present it is once, few, many or a size class.

d_call	v_call	clone_size	j_call	cdr3_nt	cdr3_aa
NA	TRBV20-1	NA	TRBJ1-4	TGCAGTGCTAGAGACAGCGAAAAACTGTTTTTT	CSARDSEKLFF
NA	TRBV7-2	few	TRBJ2-5	TGTGCCAGCAGCTTAGTGACGGGGGAGACCCAGTACTTC	CASSLVTGETQYF
TRBD2	TRBV30	NA	TRBJ2-1	TGTGCCTGGTCAATCCGGGACTACCGGTCCAATGAGCAGTTCTTC	CAWSIRDYRSNEQFF
TRBD1	TRBV24-1	NA	TRBJ1-2	TGTGCCACCAGTGATTCAGGGGGCTATGGCTACACCTTC	CATSDSGGYGYTF
NA	TRBV5-6	few	TRBJ2-5	TGTGCCAGCAGTACCACTCTGACACCACGCCAAGAGACCCAGTACTTC	CASSTTLTPRQETQYF
NA	TRBV7-9	many	TRBJ2-1	TGTGCCAGCACCGCAAGATACAATGAGCAGTTCTTC	CASTARYNEQFF
NA	TRBV6-5	NA	TRBJ2-6	TGTGCCACCTTCTCTGGGGCCAACGTCCTGACTTTC	CATFSGANVLTF
TRBD2	TRBV11-2	few	TRBJ2-1	TGTGCCAGCAGCCACCACGGGACTAGCGGCTACAATGAGCAGTTCTTC	CASSHHGTSGYNEQFF
NA	TRBV24-1	few	TRBJ2-1	TGTGCCACCAGTGATAAGGCCGATGAGCAGTTCTTC	CATSDKADEQFF
NA	TRBV5-6	NA	TRBJ2-5	TGTGCCAGCAGCTTTGGGGGCGAAGCGACCCAGTACTTC	CASSFGGEATQYF
NA	TRBV7-2	NA	TRBJ2-1	TGTGCCAGCAGCTTAGAGCGCGGGCTCAATGAGCAGTTCTTC	CASSLERGLNEQFF
NA	TRBV14	NA	TRBJ1-3	TGTGCCAGCTCCAGGGCGAACACCATATATTTT	CASSRANTIYF
NA	TRBV7-9	NA	TRBJ2-3	TGTGCCAGCAGCTTAATCGCAGGTCCAGATACGCAGTATTTT	CASSLIAGPDTQYF
NA	TRBV5-8	NA	TRBJ1-2	TGTGCCAGCAGCACAAGGACGGAAGCCTATGGCTACACCTTC	CASSTRTEAYGYTF
NA	TRBV11-2	few	TRBJ2-3	TGTGCCAGCAGCTTACTGCCTGGGGTACGGGCGGATGAGGCAGATACGCAGTATTTT	CASSLLPGVRADEADTQYF
NA	TRBV20-1	few	TRBJ2-1	TGCAGTGCTCCCGACCGGGCCCCAGGGGGACTAGGCCTATACAATGAGCAGTTCTTC	CSAPDRAPGGLGLYNEQFF
NA	TRBV7-2	NA	TRBJ2-1	TGTGCCAGCAGCATTACGGGTCCCCTTGTTGAGCAGTTCTTC	CASSITGPLVEQFF
TRBD2	TRBV24-1	NA	TRBJ2-6	TGTGCCACCAGGGGGGGGAAAGGGGCCAACGTCCTGACTTTC	CATRGGKGANVLTF
TRBD2	TRBV12-5	NA	TRBJ2-3	TGTGCTAGTGGTTCCACCGGGACTAGATTAGATACGCAGTATTTT	CASGSTGTRLDTQYF
TRBD1	TRBV5-1	NA	TRBJ2-5	TGCGCCAGCAGCCCTACCGACAGGGTGGTGGAGACCCAGTACTTC	CASSPTDRVVETQYF
TRBD1	TRBV28	NA	TRBJ1-1	TGTGCCAGCACCCGGGACAGGGGTTACACTGAAGCTTTCTTT	CASTRDRGYTEAFF
NA	TRBV19	NA	TRBJ2-2	TGTGCCAGCCATCTTGGGTTAAACACCGGGGAGCTGTTTTTT	CASHLGLNTGELFF
TRBD1	TRBV20-1	NA	TRBJ2-7	TGCAGTGCCCCGGGACAGGCCTATGGTGAGCAGTACTTC	CSAPGQAYGEQYF
NA	TRBV11-2	NA	TRBJ2-5	TGTGCCAGCAGCTTGGGAGTCGGGTCGCAAGAGACCCAGTACTTC	CASSLGVGSQETQYF
TRBD2	TRBV11-2	NA	TRBJ2-3	TGTGCCAGCAGCCCCCCGTGGGGCGGGAGGGCCCGGTTTACTGCGACAGATACGCAGTATTTT	CASSPPWGGRARFTATDTQYF
TRBD1	TRBV24-1	few	TRBJ2-1	TGTGCCACCAGTGATTTCAGGGGGAGCTCCTACAATGAGCAGTTCTTC	CATSDFRGSSYNEQFF
NA	TRBV12-3/TRBV12-4	once	TRBJ1-1	TGTGCCAGCCTTTCGGGGCGAGGGACTGAAGCTTTCTTT	CASLSGRGTEAFF
NA	TRBV7-3	NA	TRBJ2-7	TGTGCCAGCAGCCCCGGGGCTAGTTCCTACGAGCAGTACTTC	CASSPGASSYEQYF
NA	TRBV4-3	few	TRBJ2-6	TGCGCCAGCAGCCAAGATCCCAAATCTGGGGCCAACGTCCTGACTTTC	CASSQDPKSGANVLTF
TRBD1	TRBV30	few	TRBJ2-7	TGTGCCTGGAGTTTTGGACAGGGCGGCGAGCAGTACTTC	CAWSFGQGGEQYF
NA	TRBV3-1	NA	TRBJ2-1	TGTGCCAGCAGCCAAGGACAGGTGCGCAATGAGCAGTTCTTC	CASSQGQVRNEQFF
NA	TRBV7-2	many	TRBJ2-3	TGTGCCAGCAGCTTACACGGGGGTAACCAGGGTACGCAGTATTTT	CASSLHGGNQGTQYF
TRBD1	TRBV20-1	NA	TRBJ2-7	TGCAGTGCTGGGACAGGGGGCGCTGGCGAGCAGTACTTC	CSAGTGGAGEQYF
NA	TRBV27	many	TRBJ2-7	TGTGCCAGCAGTTTATCGCCAGGACTACGCTCCTACGAGCAGTACTTC	CASSLSPGLRSYEQYF
NA	TRBV20-1	NA	TRBJ1-1	TGCAGTGCTAGAAGCGGGGGGGACACTGAAGCTTTCTTT	CSARSGGDTEAFF
TRBD2	TRBV12-3/TRBV12-4	NA	TRBJ2-4	TGTGCCAGCAGTACTAGCGGGGACTTTGGCATTCAGTACTTC	CASSTSGDFGIQYF
NA	TRBV10-3	few	TRBJ2-3	TGTGCCATCAGTGCCCCTCGATCGGCTAGCTTTGGAGATACGCAGTATTTT	CAISAPRSASFGDTQYF
NA	TRBV7-2	NA	TRBJ2-1	TGTGCCAGCAGCTTAGCTTCCACTTCGGGTTCCAATGAGCAGTTCTTC	CASSLASTSGSNEQFF
TRBD2	TRBV5-4	NA	TRBJ2-1	TGTGCCAGCAGCGTGGGGCTAGCGGGAGAGAATGAGCAGTTCTTC	CASSVGLAGENEQFF
NA	TRBV5-1	few	TRBJ1-1	TGCGCCAGCAGCTCGGTCGGGGGAACTAGTGAAGCTTTCTTT	CASSSVGGTSEAFF
NA	TRBV20-1	few	TRBJ1-1	TGCAGTGCTGGCCCCGGGACACGGGAAGCTTTCTTT	CSAGPGTREAFF
NA	TRBV5-1	NA	TRBJ2-3	TGCGCCAGCAGTCTTCAGACGGGAGATACGCAGTATTTT	CASSLQTGDTQYF
NA	TRBV12-3/TRBV12-4	few	TRBJ2-7	TGTGCCAGCAGTCGCCGACAGTTTCGGGACGAGCAGTACTTC	CASSRRQFRDEQYF
NA	TRBV7-9	few	TRBJ2-5	TGTGCCAGCAGCCAACCGGTGGGAGAGACCCAGTACTTC	CASSQPVGETQYF
NA	TRBV27	once	TRBJ2-7	TGTGCCAGCAGCTACCTTGCGTCCTACGAGCAGTACTTC	CASSYLASYEQYF
NA	TRBV20-1	few	TRBJ2-5	TGCAGTGCTACCCTGGCCGCAGGGCGGGAGACCCAGTACTTC	CSATLAAGRETQYF